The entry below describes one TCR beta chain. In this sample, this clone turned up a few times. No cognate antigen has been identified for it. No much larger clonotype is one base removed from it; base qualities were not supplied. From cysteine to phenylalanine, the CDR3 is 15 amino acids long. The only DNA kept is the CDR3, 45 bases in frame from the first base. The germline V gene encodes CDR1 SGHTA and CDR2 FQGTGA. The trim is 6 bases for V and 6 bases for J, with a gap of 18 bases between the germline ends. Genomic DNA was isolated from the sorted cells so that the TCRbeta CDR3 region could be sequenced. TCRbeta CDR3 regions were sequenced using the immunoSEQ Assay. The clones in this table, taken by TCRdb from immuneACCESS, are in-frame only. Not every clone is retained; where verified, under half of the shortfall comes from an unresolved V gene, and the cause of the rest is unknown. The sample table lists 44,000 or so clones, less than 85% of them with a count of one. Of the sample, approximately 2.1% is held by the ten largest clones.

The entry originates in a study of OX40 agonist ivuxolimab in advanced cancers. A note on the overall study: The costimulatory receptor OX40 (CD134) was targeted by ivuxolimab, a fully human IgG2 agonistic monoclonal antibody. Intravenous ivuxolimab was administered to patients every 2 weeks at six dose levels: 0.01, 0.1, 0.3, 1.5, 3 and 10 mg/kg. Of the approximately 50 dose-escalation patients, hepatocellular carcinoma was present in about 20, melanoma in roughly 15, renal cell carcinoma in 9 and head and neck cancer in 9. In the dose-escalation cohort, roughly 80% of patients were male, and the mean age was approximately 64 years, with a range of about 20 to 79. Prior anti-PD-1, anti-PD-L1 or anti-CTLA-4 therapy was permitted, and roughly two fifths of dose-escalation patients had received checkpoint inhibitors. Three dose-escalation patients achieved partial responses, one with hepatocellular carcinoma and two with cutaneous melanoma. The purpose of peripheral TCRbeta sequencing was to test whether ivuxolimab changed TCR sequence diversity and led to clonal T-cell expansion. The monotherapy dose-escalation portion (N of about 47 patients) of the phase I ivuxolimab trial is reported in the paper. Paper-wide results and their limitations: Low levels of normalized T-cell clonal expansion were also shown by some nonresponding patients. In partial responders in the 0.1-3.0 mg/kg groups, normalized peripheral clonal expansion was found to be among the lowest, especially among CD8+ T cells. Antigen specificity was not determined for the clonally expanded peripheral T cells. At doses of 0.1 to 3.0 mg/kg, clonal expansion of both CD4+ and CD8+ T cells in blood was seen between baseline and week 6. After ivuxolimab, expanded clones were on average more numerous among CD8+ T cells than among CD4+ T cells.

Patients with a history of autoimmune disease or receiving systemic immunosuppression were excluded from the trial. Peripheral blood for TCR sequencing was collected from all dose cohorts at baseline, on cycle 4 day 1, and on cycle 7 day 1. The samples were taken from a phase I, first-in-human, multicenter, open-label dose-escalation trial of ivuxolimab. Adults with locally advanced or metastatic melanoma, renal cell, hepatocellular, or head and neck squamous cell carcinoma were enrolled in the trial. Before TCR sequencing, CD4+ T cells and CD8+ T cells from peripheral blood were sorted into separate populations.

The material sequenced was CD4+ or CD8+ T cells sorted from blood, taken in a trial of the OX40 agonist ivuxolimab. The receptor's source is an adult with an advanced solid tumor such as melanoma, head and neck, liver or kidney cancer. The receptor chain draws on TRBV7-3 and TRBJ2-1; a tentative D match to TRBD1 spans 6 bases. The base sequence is TGTGCCAGCAGTACAACAGGGATTTCTAGCAATGAGCAGTTCTTC. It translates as CASSTTGISSNEQFF.